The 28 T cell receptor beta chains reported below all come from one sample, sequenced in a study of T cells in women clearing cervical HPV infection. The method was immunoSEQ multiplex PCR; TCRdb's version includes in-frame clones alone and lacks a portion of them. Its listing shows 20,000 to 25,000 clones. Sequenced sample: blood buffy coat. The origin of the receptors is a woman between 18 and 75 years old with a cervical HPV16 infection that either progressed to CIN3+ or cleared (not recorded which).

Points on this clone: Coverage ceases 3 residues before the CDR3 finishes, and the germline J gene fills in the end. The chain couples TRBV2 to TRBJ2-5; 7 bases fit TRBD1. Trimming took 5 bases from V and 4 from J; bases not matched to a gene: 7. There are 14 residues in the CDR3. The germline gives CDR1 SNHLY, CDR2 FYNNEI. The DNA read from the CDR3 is TGTGCCAGCAGTAATAACAGGGGTTCAGAGACC. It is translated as CASSNNRGSET. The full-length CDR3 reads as CASSNNRGSETQYF.

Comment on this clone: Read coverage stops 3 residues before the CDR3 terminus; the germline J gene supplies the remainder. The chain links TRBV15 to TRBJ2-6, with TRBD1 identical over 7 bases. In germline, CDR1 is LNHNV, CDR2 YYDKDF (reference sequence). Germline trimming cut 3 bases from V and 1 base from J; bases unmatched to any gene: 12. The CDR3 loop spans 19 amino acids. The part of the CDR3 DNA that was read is TGTGCCACCAGCAGGAGAAAGGGGGCCGTTCGGTCTGGGGCCAACGTC. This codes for CATSRRKGAVRSGANV. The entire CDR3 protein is CATSRRKGAVRSGANVLTF. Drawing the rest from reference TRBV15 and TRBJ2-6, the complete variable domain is DAMVIQNPRYQVTQFGKPVTLSCSQTLNHNVMYWYQQKSSQAPKLLFHYYDKDFNNEADTPDNFQSRRPNTSFCFLDIRSPGLGDTAMYLCATSRRKGAVRSGANVLTFGAGSRLTVL.

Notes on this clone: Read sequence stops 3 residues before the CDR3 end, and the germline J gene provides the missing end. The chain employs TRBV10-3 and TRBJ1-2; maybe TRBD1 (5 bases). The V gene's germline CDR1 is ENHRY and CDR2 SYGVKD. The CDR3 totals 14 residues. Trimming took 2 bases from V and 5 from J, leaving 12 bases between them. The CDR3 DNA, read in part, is TGTGCCATCAGTGAGCGGGGGGTTGGATATGGC. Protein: CAISERGVGYG. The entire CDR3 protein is CAISERGVGYGYTF.

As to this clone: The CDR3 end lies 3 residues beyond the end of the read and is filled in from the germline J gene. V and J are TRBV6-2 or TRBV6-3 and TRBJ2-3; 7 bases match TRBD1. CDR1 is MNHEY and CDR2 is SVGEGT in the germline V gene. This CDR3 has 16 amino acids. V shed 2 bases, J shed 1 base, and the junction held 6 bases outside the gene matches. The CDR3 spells CASSYNPGTGTDTQYF. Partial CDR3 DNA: TGTGCCAGCAGTTACAACCCCGGGACAGGCACAGATACG.

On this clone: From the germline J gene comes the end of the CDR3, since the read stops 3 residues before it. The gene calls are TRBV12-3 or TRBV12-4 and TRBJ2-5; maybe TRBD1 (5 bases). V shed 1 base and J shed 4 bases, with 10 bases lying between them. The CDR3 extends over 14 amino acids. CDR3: CASSLVGQGETQYF. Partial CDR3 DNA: TGTGCCAGCAGTTTAGTAGGGCAGGGAGAGACC.

CDR3: CSAPTSGSFYEQYF. The CDR3 DNA, read in part, is TGCAGTGCTCCCACTAGCGGGAGTTTCTACGAG. The gene calls are TRBV20-1 and TRBJ2-7; 11 positions agree with TRBD2. Read data end 3 residues before the CDR3 end; the end is taken from the germline J gene. The CDR3 extends over 14 amino acids. Losses at the gene ends were 5 bases for V and 3 bases for J; bases not matched to a gene: 6. CDR1 and CDR2 (germline): DFQATT, SNEGSKA (reference sequence).

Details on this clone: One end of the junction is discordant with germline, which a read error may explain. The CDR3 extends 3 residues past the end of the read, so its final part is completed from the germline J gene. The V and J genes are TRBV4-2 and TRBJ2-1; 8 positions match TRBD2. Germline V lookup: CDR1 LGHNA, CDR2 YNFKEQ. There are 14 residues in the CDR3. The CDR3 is CASSGGLLFNEQFF. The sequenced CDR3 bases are TGCGCCAGCAGCGGGGGACTCCTCTTCAATGAG.

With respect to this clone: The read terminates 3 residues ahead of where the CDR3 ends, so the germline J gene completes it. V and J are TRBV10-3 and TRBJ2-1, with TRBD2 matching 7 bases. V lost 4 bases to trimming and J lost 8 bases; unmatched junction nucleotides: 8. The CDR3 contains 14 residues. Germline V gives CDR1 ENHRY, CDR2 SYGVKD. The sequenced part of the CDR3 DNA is TGTGCCATCAGTGCGGATGATGCGGGAGATGAG. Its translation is CAISADDAGDE. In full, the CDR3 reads CAISADDAGDEQFF.

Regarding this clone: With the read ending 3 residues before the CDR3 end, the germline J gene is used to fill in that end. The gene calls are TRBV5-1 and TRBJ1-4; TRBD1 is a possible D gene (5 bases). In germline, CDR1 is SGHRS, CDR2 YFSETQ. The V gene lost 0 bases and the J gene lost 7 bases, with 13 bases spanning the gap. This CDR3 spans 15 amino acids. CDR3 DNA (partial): TGCGCCAGCAGCTTGGAGGTGGGGCACAGTGAAAAA. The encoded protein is CASSLEVGHSEK. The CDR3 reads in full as CASSLEVGHSEKLFF. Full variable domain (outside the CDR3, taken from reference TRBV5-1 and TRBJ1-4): KAGVTQTPRYLIKTRGQQVTLSCSPISGHRSVSWYQQTPGQGLQFLFEYFSETQRNKGNFPGRFSGRQFSNSRSEMNVSTLELGDSALYLCASSLEVGHSEKLFFGSGTQLSVL.

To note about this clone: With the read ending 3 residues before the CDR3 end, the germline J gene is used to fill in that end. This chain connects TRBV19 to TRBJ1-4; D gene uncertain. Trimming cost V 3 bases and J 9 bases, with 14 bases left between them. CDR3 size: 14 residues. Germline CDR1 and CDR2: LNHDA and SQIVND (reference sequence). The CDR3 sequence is CASSISGRGQKLFF. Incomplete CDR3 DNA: TGTGCCAGTAGTATTTCTGGAAGAGGGCAAAAA.

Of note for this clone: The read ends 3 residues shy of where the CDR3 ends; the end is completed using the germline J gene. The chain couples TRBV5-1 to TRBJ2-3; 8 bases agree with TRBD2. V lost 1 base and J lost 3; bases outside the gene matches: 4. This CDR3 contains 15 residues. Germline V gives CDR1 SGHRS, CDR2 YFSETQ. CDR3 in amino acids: CASSLSQRETDTQYF. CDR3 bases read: TGCGCCAGCAGCTTGTCGCAGCGGGAGACAGATACG.

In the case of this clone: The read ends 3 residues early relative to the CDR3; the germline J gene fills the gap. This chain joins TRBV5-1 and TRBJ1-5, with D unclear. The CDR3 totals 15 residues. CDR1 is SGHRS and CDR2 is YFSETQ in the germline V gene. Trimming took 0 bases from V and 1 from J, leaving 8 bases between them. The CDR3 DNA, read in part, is TGCGCCAGCAGCTTGGCCAGAGAGAGCAATCAGCCC. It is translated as CASSLARESNQP. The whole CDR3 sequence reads CASSLARESNQPQHF.

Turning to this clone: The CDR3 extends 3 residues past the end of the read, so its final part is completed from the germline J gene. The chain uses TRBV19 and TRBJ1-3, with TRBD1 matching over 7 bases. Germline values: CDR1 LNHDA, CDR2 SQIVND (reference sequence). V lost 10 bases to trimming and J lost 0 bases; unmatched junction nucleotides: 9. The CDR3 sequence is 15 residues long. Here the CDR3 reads CATQGQRTSGNTIYF. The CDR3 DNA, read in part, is TGTGCCACGCAGGGACAGAGAACCTCTGGAAACACC.

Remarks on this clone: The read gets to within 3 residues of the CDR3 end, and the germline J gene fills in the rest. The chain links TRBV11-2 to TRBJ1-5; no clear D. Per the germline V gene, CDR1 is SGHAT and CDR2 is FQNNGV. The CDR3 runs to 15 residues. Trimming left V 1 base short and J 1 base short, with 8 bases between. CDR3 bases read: TGTGCCAGCAGCTTAGTTAGGGCCAGCAATCAGCCC. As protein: CASSLVRASNQP. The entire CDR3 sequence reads CASSLVRASNQPQHF.

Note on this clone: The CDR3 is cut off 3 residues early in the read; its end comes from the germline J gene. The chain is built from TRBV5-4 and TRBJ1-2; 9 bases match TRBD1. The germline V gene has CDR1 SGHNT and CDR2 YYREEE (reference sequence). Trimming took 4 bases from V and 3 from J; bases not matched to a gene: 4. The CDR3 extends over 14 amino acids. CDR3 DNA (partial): TGTGCCAGCAGCCGGACAGGGGAAGACTATGGC. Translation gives CASSRTGEDYG. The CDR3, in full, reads CASSRTGEDYGYTF.

The CDR3 bases that were read are TGCAGTCCGGAAGAACCGGGACAGAAGGGTCAGCCC. Residues: CSPEEPGQKGQP. The whole CDR3 is CSPEEPGQKGQPQHF. The V call is TRBV20-1, the J call TRBJ1-5; TRBD1 matches at 7 bases. Read data end 3 residues before the CDR3 end; the end is taken from the germline J gene. The germline V gene has CDR1 DFQATT and CDR2 SNEGSKA (reference sequence). The CDR3 extends over 15 amino acids. Trimming took 8 bases from V and 6 from J; bases not matched to a gene: 16.

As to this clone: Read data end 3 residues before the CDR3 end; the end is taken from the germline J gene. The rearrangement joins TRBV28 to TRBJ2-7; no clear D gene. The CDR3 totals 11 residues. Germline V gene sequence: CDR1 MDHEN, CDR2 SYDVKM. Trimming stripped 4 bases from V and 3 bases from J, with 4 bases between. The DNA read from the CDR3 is TGTGCCAGCAGTTCGTACTACGAG. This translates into CASSSYYE. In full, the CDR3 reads CASSSYYEQYF.

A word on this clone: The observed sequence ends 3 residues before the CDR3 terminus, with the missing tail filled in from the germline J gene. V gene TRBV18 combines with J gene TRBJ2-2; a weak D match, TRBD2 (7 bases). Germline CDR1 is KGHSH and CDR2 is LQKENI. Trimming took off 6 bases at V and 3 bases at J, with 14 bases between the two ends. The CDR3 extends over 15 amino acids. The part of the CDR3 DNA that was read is TGTGCCAGCTCGGCTCGGGGGGCTGACACCGGGGAG. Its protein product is CASSARGADTGE. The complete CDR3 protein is CASSARGADTGELFF.

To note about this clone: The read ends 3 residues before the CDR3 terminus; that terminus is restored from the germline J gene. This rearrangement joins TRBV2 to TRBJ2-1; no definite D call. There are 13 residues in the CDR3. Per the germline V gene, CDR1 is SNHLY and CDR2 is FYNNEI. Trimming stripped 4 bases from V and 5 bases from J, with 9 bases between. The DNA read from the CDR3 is TGTGCCAGCAGTGTAATGGCAGACAATGAG. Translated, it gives CASSVMADNE. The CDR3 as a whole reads CASSVMADNEQFF. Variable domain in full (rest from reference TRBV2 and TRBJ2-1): EPEVTQTPSHQVTQMGQEVILRCVPISNHLYFYWYRQILGQKVEFLVSFYNNEISEKSEIFDDQFSVERPDGSNFTLKIRSTKLEDSAMYFCASSVMADNEQFFGPGTRLTVL.

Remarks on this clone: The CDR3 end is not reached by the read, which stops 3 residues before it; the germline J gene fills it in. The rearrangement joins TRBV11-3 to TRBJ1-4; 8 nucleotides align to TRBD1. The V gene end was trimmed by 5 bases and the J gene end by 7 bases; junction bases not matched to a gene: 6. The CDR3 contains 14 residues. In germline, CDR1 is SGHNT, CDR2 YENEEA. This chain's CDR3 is CASSPDRGSEKLFF. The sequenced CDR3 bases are TGTGCCAGCAGCCCTGACAGGGGAAGTGAAAAA.

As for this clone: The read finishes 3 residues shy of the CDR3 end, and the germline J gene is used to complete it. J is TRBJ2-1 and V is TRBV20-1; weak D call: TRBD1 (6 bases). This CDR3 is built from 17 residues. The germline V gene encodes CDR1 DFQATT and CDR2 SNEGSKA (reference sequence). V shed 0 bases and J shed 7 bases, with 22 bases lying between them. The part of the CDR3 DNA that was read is TGCAGTGCTAGAGATAGGGGGAAGTTTATAGCGACGAATGAG. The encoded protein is CSARDRGKFIATNE. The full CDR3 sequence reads CSARDRGKFIATNEQFF.

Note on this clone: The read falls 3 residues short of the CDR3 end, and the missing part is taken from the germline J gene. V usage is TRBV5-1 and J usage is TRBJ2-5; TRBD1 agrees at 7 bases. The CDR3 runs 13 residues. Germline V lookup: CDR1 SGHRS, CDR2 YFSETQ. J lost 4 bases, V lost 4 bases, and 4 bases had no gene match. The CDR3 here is CASSTNRGETQYF. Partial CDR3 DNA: TGCGCCAGCAGCACCAACAGGGGAGAGACC.

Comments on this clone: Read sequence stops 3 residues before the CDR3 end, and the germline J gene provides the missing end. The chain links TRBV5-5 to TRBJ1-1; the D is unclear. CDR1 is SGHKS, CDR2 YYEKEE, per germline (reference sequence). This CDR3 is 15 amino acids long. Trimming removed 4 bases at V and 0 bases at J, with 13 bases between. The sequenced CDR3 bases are TGTGCCAGCAGCCTTGCGCCTAGACTGAACACTGAA. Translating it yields CASSLAPRLNTE. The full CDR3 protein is CASSLAPRLNTEAFF. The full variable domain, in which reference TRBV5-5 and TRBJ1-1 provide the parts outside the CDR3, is DAGVTQSPTHLIKTRGQQVTLRCSPISGHKSVSWYQQVLGQGPQFIFQYYEKEERGRGNFPDRFSARQFPNYSSELNVNALLLGDSALYLCASSLAPRLNTEAFFGQGTRLTVV.

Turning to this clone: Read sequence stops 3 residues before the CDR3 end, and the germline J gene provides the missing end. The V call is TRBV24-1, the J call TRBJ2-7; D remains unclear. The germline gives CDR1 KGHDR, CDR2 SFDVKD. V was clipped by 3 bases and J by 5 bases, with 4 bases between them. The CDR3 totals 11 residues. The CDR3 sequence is CATSDGHEQYF. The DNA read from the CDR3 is TGTGCCACCAGTGATGGCCACGAG.

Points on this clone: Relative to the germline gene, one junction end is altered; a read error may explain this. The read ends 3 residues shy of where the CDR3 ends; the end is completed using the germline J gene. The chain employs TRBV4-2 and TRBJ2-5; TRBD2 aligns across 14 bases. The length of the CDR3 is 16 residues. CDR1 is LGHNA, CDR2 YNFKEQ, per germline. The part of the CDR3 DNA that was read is TGCGCCAGCAGCCAAGGGACTAGCGGGGGCGTTGAGACC. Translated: CASSQGTSGGVET. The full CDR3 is CASSQGTSGGVETQYF.

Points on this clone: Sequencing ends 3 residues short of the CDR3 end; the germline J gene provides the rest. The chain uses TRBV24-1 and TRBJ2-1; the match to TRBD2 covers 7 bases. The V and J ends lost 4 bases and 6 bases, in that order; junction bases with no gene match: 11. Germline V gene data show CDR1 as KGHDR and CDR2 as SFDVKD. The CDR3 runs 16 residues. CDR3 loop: CATSDWGGGGFNEQFF. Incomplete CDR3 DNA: TGTGCCACCAGTGACTGGGGGGGTGGCGGATTCAATGAG.

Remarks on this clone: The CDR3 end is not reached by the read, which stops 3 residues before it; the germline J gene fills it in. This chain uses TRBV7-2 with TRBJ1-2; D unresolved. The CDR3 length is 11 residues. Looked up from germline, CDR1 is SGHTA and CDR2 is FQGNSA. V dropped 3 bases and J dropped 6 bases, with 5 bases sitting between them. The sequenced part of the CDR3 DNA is TGTGCCAGCAGCTTTGGCAATGGC. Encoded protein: CASSFGNG. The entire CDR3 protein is CASSFGNGYTF.

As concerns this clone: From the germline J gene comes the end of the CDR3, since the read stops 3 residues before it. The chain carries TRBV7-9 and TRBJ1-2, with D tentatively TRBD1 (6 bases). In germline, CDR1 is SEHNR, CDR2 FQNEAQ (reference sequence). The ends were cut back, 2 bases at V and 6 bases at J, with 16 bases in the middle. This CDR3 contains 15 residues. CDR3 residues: CASSLLGAGVNGYTF. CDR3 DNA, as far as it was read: TGTGCCAGCAGCTTACTAGGAGCAGGGGTTAATGGC.